This T cell receptor (beta chain) is drawn from a study of T cell repertoires in cytomegalovirus infection. Turning to the study itself: CMV infection plus the matching HLA type was flagged by public TCR beta signatures.

Note on this clonotype: Its antigen is unidentified.

Trimming took off 7 bases at V and 7 bases at J, with 13 bases between the two ends. CDR3 length: 12 residues. TCRdb ran MiXCR on the reads and lists one entry per CDR3 protein. Altogether under 50,000 distinct CDR3 sequences are present, roughly 20% being singletons, with the ten largest covering roughly 89%. The sequencing used CD8+ T cells from cultured PBMCs, collected from culture after CMV antigen stimulation. The gene calls are TRBV12-3 or TRBV12-4 and TRBJ1-1; no reliable D call. This sequence was found in a human donor in good health (CMV status not recorded). Some clones in this sample may be carry-over from other donors' samples. CDR3 amino acids: CASIPGRGEAFF. The CDR3 DNA sequence: TGTGCCAGCATTCCAGGTCGGGGTGAAGCTTTCTTT.